This TCR beta chain was recorded in a study of blood T cells in healthy people across ages. The study's findings and limits: Naive CD4+ cell counts and diversity both ran higher in long-lived than in aged donors. Age advanced and TCR beta diversity per million T cells fell, roughly linearly.

The donors, aged about 6 to 95, were healthy Caucasians from Russia. Samples had at least 6.5 million PBMCs isolated from them. About this clonotype itself: Its antigen remains unidentified.

The use of a sample-barcoded 5' primer and a J-beta primer mix characterized a second PCR of roughly 7 to 11 cycles. TCRdb fed the 5' RACE reads into MiXCR, producing one record per CDR3 protein. This table has about 1 million distinct CDR3 sequences, more than 35% appearing once. The germline CDR1 and CDR2 sequences are LNHNV and YYDKDF (reference sequence). J lost 2 bases, V lost 5 bases, and 16 bases had no gene match. There are 18 residues in the CDR3. The V call is TRBV15, the J call TRBJ2-3, with 7 bases matching TRBD1. The sequencing sample was made of blood. This receptor was identified in an older woman in good health. CDR3 DNA sequence: TGTGCCACCAGCGGCCACATTGGCGGACAGGTAGTCACAGATACGCAGTATTTT. Translating gives CATSGHIGGQVVTDTQYF.